These 21 T cell receptor beta chains share one sample of origin, sequenced in a study of CD8 T cells in Susac syndrome. Reverse transcription used 0.5 to 1 ug RNA and random hexamers. TCRdb recomputed calls from the immunoSEQ multiplex PCR reads with MiXCR, one row per CDR3 protein. The sample has 100,000 to 150,000 distinct CDR3 sequences, about 94% seen once. Sequencing used CD8+ T cells from PBMCs. Receptor source: a human donor with Susac syndrome.

In nucleotides, the CDR3 is TGTGCCAGCAGGCCCAACCCGGGAAACACTGAAGCTTTCTTT. Protein: CASRPNPGNTEAFF. The chain employs TRBV6-1 and TRBJ1-1; unclear D gene. Trimming pared 6 bases from V and 2 bases from J, leaving 13 bases between. Germline V gene sequence: CDR1 MNHNS, CDR2 SASEGT. The CDR3 loop spans 14 amino acids.

The chain combines TRBV11-2 with TRBJ2-7, with 11 nucleotides matching TRBD1. V lost 3 bases to trimming and J lost 3 bases; unmatched junction nucleotides: 7. The germline CDR1 and CDR2 sequences are SGHAT and FQNNGV. This CDR3 contains 16 residues. CDR3: CASSFVPGQGVYEQYF. DNA of the CDR3: TGTGCCAGCAGCTTTGTACCGGGACAGGGGGTCTACGAGCAGTACTTC.

DNA of the CDR3: TGTGCCAGCAGCATAACATCCGGGGGAGAGACCCAGTACTTC. It encodes CASSITSGGETQYF. V and J are TRBV11-1 and TRBJ2-5; D might be TRBD2 (6 bases). CDR1 SGHAT and CDR2 FQDESV come from the germline V gene (reference sequence). This CDR3 comprises 14 residues. V lost 5 bases and J 4 bases, leaving 14 bases between the germline ends.

The chain joins TRBV7-6 to TRBJ1-4; TRBD1 might be the D (6 bases). Looked up from germline, CDR1 is SGHVS and CDR2 is FNYEAQ. The CDR3 loop spans 15 amino acids. Trimming took off 8 bases at V and 2 bases at J, with 15 bases between the two ends. The CDR3 sequence: CASSPGGGTNEKLFF. As DNA, the CDR3 is TGTGCCAGCTCCCCAGGAGGGGGTACTAATGAAAAACTGTTTTTT. The complete variable domain, with remaining parts taken from reference TRBV7-6 and TRBJ1-4, reads GAGVSQSPRYKVTKRGQDVALRCDPISGHVSLYWYRQALGQGPEFLTYFNYEAQQDKSGLPNDRFSAERPEGSISTLTIQRTEQRDSAMYRCASSPGGGTNEKLFFGSGTQLSVL.

J is TRBJ1-2 and V is TRBV27; TRBD1 is a possible D gene (6 bases). The germline CDR1 and CDR2 sequences are MNHEY and SMNVEV (reference sequence). The CDR3 is made up of 15 amino acids. The V end was cut by 3 bases, the J end by 2 bases, with 13 bases between. CDR3 protein: CASSFGRDINYGYTF. For the CDR3, the DNA is TGTGCCAGCAGTTTTGGTCGGGACATCAACTATGGCTACACCTTC.

This chain links TRBV5-8 with TRBJ2-2; either TRBD1 or TRBD2 may supply D (5 bases each). Germline V gene lookup returns CDR1 SGHTS and CDR2 YDEGEE. Trimming took off 4 bases at V and 1 base at J, with 11 bases between the two ends. The CDR3 consists of 15 residues. For the CDR3, the DNA is TGTGCCAGCAGCCACCCGAGGGGGAACACCGGGGAGCTGTTTTTT. Residues: CASSHPRGNTGELFF.

V gene TRBV27 combines with J gene TRBJ1-1; D is perhaps TRBD1 (5 bases). V shed 3 bases and J shed 5 bases, with 19 bases lying between them. The CDR3 loop spans 16 amino acids. Germline assignment: CDR1 MNHEY and CDR2 SMNVEV (reference sequence). The CDR3 sequence: CASSFEVVRGPTEAFF. The CDR3 nucleotides read TGTGCCAGCAGTTTCGAGGTTGTAAGGGGCCCAACTGAAGCTTTCTTT.

The chain employs TRBV20-1 and TRBJ1-1; no reliable D call. The germline V and J ends were trimmed by 0 bases and 0 bases, with 8 bases remaining between them. CDR1 is DFQATT and CDR2 is SNEGSKA in the germline V gene (reference sequence). The CDR3 is 14 amino acids. CDR3: CSARDRSMNTEAFF. For the CDR3, the DNA is TGCAGTGCTAGAGATCGGAGCATGAACACTGAAGCTTTCTTT.

This clonotype was observed a handful of times. This sequence joins TRBV6-1 and TRBJ2-3, with 7 bases matching TRBD2. V dropped 7 bases and J dropped 0; count of bases not matched to a gene: 7. This CDR3 has 15 residues. CDR1 and CDR2 from the germline V gene are MNHNS and SASEGT. This chain's CDR3 is CASTPFGRSTDTQYF. CDR3 DNA sequence: TGTGCCAGCACCCCGTTCGGGAGGAGCACAGATACGCAGTATTTT.

The chain couples TRBV6-5 to TRBJ1-2; 11 nucleotides line up with TRBD1. CDR3 length: 14 residues. V was clipped by 5 bases and J by 7 bases; unmatched bases: 6. The germline CDR1 and CDR2 sequences are MNHEY and SVGAGI. CDR3 sequence reads: CASSTGQGATGYTF. The CDR3 DNA is TGTGCCAGCAGTACCGGACAGGGGGCGACTGGCTACACCTTC.

The J gene is TRBJ2-7, the V gene TRBV5-1; D is unclear. CDR1 SGHRS and CDR2 YFSETQ come from the germline V gene. The length of the CDR3 is 13 residues. The V and J ends lost 1 base and 4 bases respectively, with 9 bases between them. The CDR3: CASSLSGEYEQYF. The DNA for the CDR3 is TGCGCCAGCAGCTTGTCTGGGGAATACGAGCAGTACTTC.

The chain carries TRBV6-6 and TRBJ2-7; TRBD1 matches at 7 bases. V dropped 8 bases and J dropped 5; count of bases not matched to a gene: 9. Looked up from germline, CDR1 is MNHNY and CDR2 is SVGAGI (reference sequence). The CDR3 is made up of 13 amino acids. DNA of the CDR3: TGTGCCAGCCACGAGACAGGGTCAAACGAGCAGTACTTC. As protein: CASHETGSNEQYF.

This clonotype was observed a single time. V and J are TRBV5-6 and TRBJ2-5; D possibly corresponds to TRBD1 (5 bases). Germline V CDR1 and CDR2: SGHDT, YYEEEE. The length of the CDR3 is 16 residues. V dropped 3 bases and J dropped 1 base, with 16 bases sitting between them. The CDR3 here is CASSSEIDSSQETQYF. Here the CDR3 DNA reads TGTGCCAGCAGCTCGGAAATAGACAGTTCCCAAGAGACCCAGTACTTC.

The chain is built from TRBV29-1 and TRBJ2-7; maybe TRBD1 (5 bases). Germline CDR1 and CDR2: SQVTM and ANQGSEA. There are 10 residues in the CDR3. V lost 7 bases, J lost 4 bases, and 8 bases lay in between. The CDR3 is CSAKGYEQYF. The CDR3 DNA reads TGCAGCGCTAAGGGGTACGAGCAGTACTTC.

CDR3 in DNA: TGTGCCAGCAGCCCTAAGGGACAGGGCTATTACGAGCAGTACTTC. Translating gives CASSPKGQGYYEQYF. V usage is TRBV5-6 and J usage is TRBJ2-7; 9 bases line up with TRBD1. Germline V gives CDR1 SGHDT, CDR2 YYEEEE. This CDR3 comprises 15 residues. V lost 4 bases, J lost 4 bases, and 9 bases stayed unmatched.

Only one count was recorded for this clonotype. The chain employs TRBV5-4 and TRBJ2-1; maybe TRBD2 (7 bases). Germline assignment: CDR1 SGHNT and CDR2 YYREEE (reference sequence). The length of the CDR3 is 17 residues. Trimming stripped 4 bases from V and 8 bases from J, with 25 bases between. The CDR3, as DNA: TGTGCCAGCAGCCCCCGGGGAGGCGGGGGCGGCTTGTATGAGCAGTTCTTC. It translates to CASSPRGGGGGLYEQFF.

The sample holds one count of this clonotype. The chain employs TRBV20-1 and TRBJ2-1; 11 bases align to TRBD2. The CDR3 totals 15 residues. Trimming at V came to 5 bases and at J to 7 bases, leaving 10 bases not matched to a gene. CDR1 and CDR2 from the germline V gene are DFQATT and SNEGSKA (reference sequence). The CDR3: CSADPGLAESNEQFF. CDR3 nucleotide sequence: TGCAGTGCTGACCCGGGACTAGCGGAGAGTAATGAGCAGTTCTTC.

The chain is built from TRBV30 and TRBJ1-1; 7 bases fit TRBD1. The CDR3 is 14 amino acids. The germline V gene has CDR1 GTSNPN and CDR2 SVGIG (reference sequence). The junction had 6 bases not matched to a gene; V was cut back by 5 bases and J by 0 bases. CDR3 DNA: TGTGCCTGGGGGGGGACAGAATTGAACACTGAAGCTTTCTTT. It encodes CAWGGTELNTEAFF.

The V gene is TRBV6-5, the J gene TRBJ1-6; 7 bases map to TRBD1. V lost 2 bases and J lost 1; bases outside the gene matches: 8. Germline V CDR1 and CDR2: MNHEY, SVGAGI. The CDR3 covers 18 residues. The CDR3 DNA reads TGTGCCAGCAGTTACGACAGGGAACATGAGTCCTATAATTCACCCCTCCACTTT. The encoded protein is CASSYDREHESYNSPLHF.

This chain joins TRBV29-1 and TRBJ1-3; the D gene is possibly TRBD1 (6 bases). Trimming took off 6 bases at V and 0 bases at J, with 9 bases between the two ends. The CDR3 is made up of 13 amino acids. Germline CDR1 is SQVTM and CDR2 is ANQGSEA. The CDR3: CSVEGDSGNTIYF. Written as DNA, the CDR3 is TGCAGCGTGGAGGGGGACTCTGGAAACACCATATATTTT.

This chain links TRBV18 with TRBJ2-1; TRBD1 is a possible D gene (5 bases). The CDR3 contains 16 residues. V was shortened by 2 bases and J by 3 bases, with 14 bases between the two germline ends. Germline lookup yields CDR1 KGHSH and CDR2 LQKENI. CDR3 in DNA: TGTGCCAGCTCACCATTCAGGGCCTCAGGCTACAATGAGCAGTTCTTC. This gives the protein CASSPFRASGYNEQFF.